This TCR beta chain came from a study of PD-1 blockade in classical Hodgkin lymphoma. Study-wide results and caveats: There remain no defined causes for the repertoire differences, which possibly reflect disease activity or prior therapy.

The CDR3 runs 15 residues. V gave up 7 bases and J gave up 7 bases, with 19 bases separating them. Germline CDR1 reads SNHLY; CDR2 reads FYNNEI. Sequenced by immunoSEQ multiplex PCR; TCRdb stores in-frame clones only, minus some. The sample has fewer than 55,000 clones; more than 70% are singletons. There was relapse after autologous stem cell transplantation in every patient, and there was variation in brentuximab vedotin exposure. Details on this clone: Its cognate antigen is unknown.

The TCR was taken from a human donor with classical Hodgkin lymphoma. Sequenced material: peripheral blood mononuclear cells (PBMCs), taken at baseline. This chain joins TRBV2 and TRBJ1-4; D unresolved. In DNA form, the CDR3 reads TGTGCCAGCACACTTTCGAAGGAGGATTGTGAAAAACTGTTTTTT. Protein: CASTLSKEDCEKLFF.